This T cell receptor (beta chain) stems from a study of blood T cells in healthy people across ages. This CDR3 has 16 residues. The authors ran a second PCR of roughly 6 to 12 cycles using a sample-barcoded 5' primer and a J-beta primer mix. TCRdb re-derived calls from the 5' RACE reads in MiXCR, one entry per CDR3 protein. The sample holds 650,000 to 1,000,000 distinct CDR3 sequences, around 34% seen once. Sequenced: blood. The TCR sequence derives from a man aged 18-30 years in good health. The chain recombines TRBV12-2 with TRBJ2-1; whether TRBD1, the table's D call, matches the DNA was not checked. TRBV12-2 is a pseudogene segment. DNA for the CDR3: TGTGCAAGTCGCCCCCGGCGGAACAGCTCCTACAATGAGCAGTTCTTC. This sequence encodes CASRPRRNSSYNEQFF.